This T cell receptor (beta chain) came from a study of cytomegalovirus exposure and HLA in healthy donors. For the study at large: A prior analysis found 117 million unique TCR beta sequences from approximately 200 million T cells.

CDR3 length: 21 residues. V dropped 0 bases and J dropped 0; count of bases not matched to a gene: 14. Germline lookup yields CDR1 SGHRS and CDR2 YFSETQ. A note on this clone: What it binds is unknown.

The PCR ran on 60 Vbeta and 13 Jbeta primers. Per the original data handling: Among the unique TCR beta chains that a later analysis counted, 80 million to 100 million in all, 9.5 million to 11 million were shared. Profiling relied on immunoSEQ multiplex PCR, and the TCRdb table lists in-frame clones only, not all of them. That table supplies the V and J calls and clone size; D and trimming were determined from the DNA. The sample lists 150,000 to 200,000 clones; 70% to 90% were seen once. Study findings and constraints: In an earlier analysis, about 87% or about 30%: the productive usage of most TCR beta V segments. A missense DCLRE1C variant was associated with V- and J-gene trimming of TCR beta chains in a later analysis, and an independent cohort replicated the association.

What was sequenced was PBMCs. The TCR was taken from a man aged 18 to 29 in good health and CMV-seropositive. The chain is built from TRBV5-1 and TRBJ1-6, with 8 bases fitting TRBD1. CDR3 DNA sequence: TGCGCCAGCAGCTTGGAGGGGCAGGGGGCGAGGATGGGCTCCTATAATTCACCCCTCCACTTT. It yields the protein CASSLEGQGARMGSYNSPLHF.